The 20 T cell receptor beta chains given below trace back to one sample, sequenced in a study of blood T cell repertoires in COVID-19. Profiled with immunoSEQ multiplex PCR; TCRdb holds only in-frame clones, not every one. The data hold around 700,000 clones, with 85% to 90% observed a single time. The sample was peripheral blood. The receptors come from a woman under 30 with acute or convalescent COVID-19.

The chain combines TRBV11-2 with TRBJ1-2; 7 positions agree with TRBD1. The CDR3 is made up of 14 amino acids. Germline V CDR1 and CDR2: SGHAT, FQNNGV. Losses at the gene ends were 8 bases for V and 5 bases for J; bases not matched to a gene: 11. The CDR3, as DNA: TGTGCCAGCCGTGAGCCGGGACAGCCGTATGGCTACACCTTC. Translated, it gives CASREPGQPYGYTF. The full variable domain, completed using reference TRBV11-2 and TRBJ1-2, is EAGVAQSPRYKIIEKRQSVAFWCNPISGHATLYWYQQILGQGPKLLIQFQNNGVVDDSQLPKDRFSAERLKGVDSTLKIQPAKLEDSAVYLCASREPGQPYGYTFGSGTRLTVV.

V usage is TRBV9 and J usage is TRBJ1-1, with a possible D match to TRBD1 (5 bases). V shed 3 bases and J shed 5 bases, with 11 bases lying between them. The CDR3 is 13 residues long. Germline assignment: CDR1 SGDLS and CDR2 YYNGEE. CDR3: CASSANGGTEAFF. CDR3 DNA sequence: TGTGCCAGCAGCGCCAACGGGGGTACTGAAGCTTTCTTT.

V gene TRBV10-3 combines with J gene TRBJ2-3, with 7 nucleotides matching TRBD1. CDR1 is ENHRY and CDR2 is SYGVKD in the germline V gene. V dropped 10 bases and J dropped 1; count of bases not matched to a gene: 8. This CDR3 region has 14 residues. The CDR3 bases are TGTGCCACAACCACAGGGGCCCGCACAGATACGCAGTATTTT. It specifies CATTTGARTDTQYF.

J is TRBJ1-5 and V is TRBV7-2; no reliable D call. Trimming cost V 5 bases and J 4 bases, with 15 bases left between them. The germline V gene encodes CDR1 SGHTA and CDR2 FQGNSA. CDR3 length equals 15 residues. CDR3 sequence: CASSLQSGQNQPQHF. The CDR3 DNA is TGTGCCAGCAGCCTCCAAAGCGGTCAAAATCAGCCCCAGCATTTT.

V usage is TRBV5-1 and J usage is TRBJ2-3; 16 bases agree with TRBD2. The CDR3 has 18 residues. Germline V gene lookup returns CDR1 SGHRS and CDR2 YFSETQ. Trimming removed 4 bases from V and 0 bases from J; junction bases left unmatched: 5. The CDR3 reads CASSLTGLAGGSTDTQYF. In DNA form, the CDR3 reads TGCGCCAGCAGCCTAACGGGACTAGCGGGGGGGAGCACAGATACGCAGTATTTT. Filled out from reference TRBV5-1 and TRBJ2-3, the complete variable domain reads KAGVTQTPRYLIKTRGQQVTLSCSPISGHRSVSWYQQTPGQGLQFLFEYFSETQRNKGNFPGRFSGRQFSNSRSEMNVSTLELGDSALYLCASSLTGLAGGSTDTQYFGPGTRLTVL.

This clone was found once. The genes are TRBV15 and TRBJ2-3; 14 bases are shared with TRBD2. Per germline, CDR1 LNHNV and CDR2 YYDKDF (reference sequence). CDR3 length equals 19 residues. Trimming removed 0 bases from V and 4 bases from J; junction bases left unmatched: 9. The CDR3 DNA reads TGTGCCACCAGCAGAGATCTGGGACTAGCGGGGGCCAATGCAGATACGCAGTATTTT. The encoded protein is CATSRDLGLAGANADTQYF.

The chain has TRBV6-5 and TRBJ1-1, with D perhaps matching TRBD1 (5 bases). Germline CDR1 MNHEY, CDR2 SVGAGI. CDR3 length: 13 amino acids. V was cut by 5 bases and J by 3 bases, with 10 bases left in between. As DNA, the CDR3 is TGTGCCAGCAGTCGCCGACAGCACACTGAAGCTTTCTTT. Protein: CASSRRQHTEAFF.

The chain couples TRBV6-5 to TRBJ1-1; D might be TRBD1 (6 bases). The CDR3 contains 13 residues. V was cut by 2 bases and J by 6 bases, with 10 bases left in between. Germline CDR1 is MNHEY and CDR2 is SVGAGI. The CDR3, as DNA: TGTGCCAGCAGTTACCCCGGACAGTCTGAAGCTTTCTTT. Protein sequence: CASSYPGQSEAFF.

The V call is TRBV6-2 or TRBV6-3, the J call TRBJ1-5; D may be TRBD1 (6 bases). The CDR3 sequence is 15 residues long. The V gene lost 7 bases and the J gene lost 4 bases, with 17 bases spanning the gap. Germline values: CDR1 MNHEY, CDR2 SVGEGT. The CDR3 DNA follows: TGTGCCAGCACCCCTTACGCAGGGGAAAATCAGCCCCAGCATTTT. It is translated as CASTPYAGENQPQHF.

The chain combines TRBV7-6 with TRBJ1-1; 7 nucleotides agree with TRBD1. V was pared by 4 bases and J by 3 bases, with 8 bases of the junction left unmatched. Per the germline V gene, CDR1 is SGHVS and CDR2 is FNYEAQ. This CDR3 contains 15 residues. The CDR3 DNA follows: TGTGCCAGCAGCTCTCGACAGGGTCGGGACACTGAAGCTTTCTTT. This sequence encodes CASSSRQGRDTEAFF.

This clone was found a few times. The chain combines TRBV11-2 with TRBJ1-1; 9 bases line up with TRBD1. With 4 bases clipped from V and 4 bases from J, the junction kept 7 bases outside the gene matches. This CDR3 is 15 amino acids long. Looked up from germline, CDR1 is SGHAT and CDR2 is FQNNGV. CDR3 sequence (DNA): TGTGCCAGCAGCTCTAACAGGGGGCACGGCACTGAAGCTTTCTTT. It encodes CASSSNRGHGTEAFF.

A few counts support this clone. The chain joins TRBV6-5 to TRBJ1-4; D unclear. V was clipped by 5 bases and J by 0 bases, with 10 bases between them. Germline lookup yields CDR1 MNHEY and CDR2 SVGAGI. The CDR3 spans 15 residues. The CDR3 DNA reads TGTGCCAGCAGTCTCTACTTTGCAACTAATGAAAAACTGTTTTTT. It encodes CASSLYFATNEKLFF.

The chain is built from TRBV2 and TRBJ1-4, with D hard to call. From germline, CDR1 is SNHLY and CDR2 FYNNEI. CDR3 size: 12 residues. Trimming cost V 8 bases and J 8 bases, with 12 bases left between them. The DNA of the CDR3 is TGTGCCAGCGGGTTTAGCGGAGAAAAACTGTTTTTT. Amino acid sequence: CASGFSGEKLFF.

The chain links TRBV6-4 to TRBJ1-2; 9 bases align to TRBD1. Germline values: CDR1 MRHNA, CDR2 SNTAGT. The CDR3 loop spans 15 amino acids. Unmatched junction bases numbered 7, after V lost 2 bases and J lost 6 bases. As DNA, the CDR3 is TGTGCCAGCAGTGACAACAGGGGGCGCTGGGATGGCTACACCTTC. Protein sequence: CASSDNRGRWDGYTF.

The chain is built from TRBV7-9 and TRBJ1-2; TRBD1 matches 8 bases. Germline CDR1 reads SEHNR; CDR2 reads FQNEAQ (reference sequence). The CDR3 is made up of 15 amino acids. Trimming at V came to 5 bases and at J to 5 bases, leaving 10 bases not matched to a gene. CDR3 coding DNA: TGTGCCAGCAGCACGGCGAAGAGACAGGGGTATGGCTACACCTTC. Protein: CASSTAKRQGYGYTF.

The chain is built from TRBV5-1 and TRBJ1-6, with unresolved D. Germline V gene sequence: CDR1 SGHRS, CDR2 YFSETQ. CDR3 length: 15 residues. V lost 4 bases to trimming and J lost 0 bases, with 8 bases between them. The CDR3 DNA reads TGCGCCAGCAGCCAGACTAGCTCCTATAATTCACCCCTCCACTTT. This gives the protein CASSQTSSYNSPLHF.

The V call is TRBV27, the J call TRBJ2-1; D gene unclear. The germline V gene has CDR1 MNHEY and CDR2 SMNVEV (reference sequence). Trimming stripped 3 bases from V and 2 bases from J, with 23 bases between. CDR3 length equals 19 residues. The CDR3 DNA is TGTGCCAGCAGTTTTAAGTACGCAGGTCAGAGATCCGCCTACAATGAGCAGTTCTTC. This encodes CASSFKYAGQRSAYNEQFF.

CDR3 amino acids: CASSTPSVVVNEQFF. The CDR3 DNA reads TGTGCCAGCAGTACCCCTAGTGTGGTGGTTAATGAGCAGTTCTTC. The chain combines TRBV6-5 with TRBJ2-1; D is unclear. The CDR3 consists of 15 residues. The V gene lost 5 bases and the J gene lost 7 bases, with 18 bases spanning the gap. Germline loops: CDR1 MNHEY, CDR2 SVGAGI.

The V gene is TRBV6-1, the J gene TRBJ2-4, with 7 bases aligning to TRBD1. The CDR3 is 17 residues long. CDR1 and CDR2 (germline): MNHNS, SASEGT. Trimming took 4 bases from V and 0 from J; bases not matched to a gene: 9. The CDR3, as DNA: TGTGCCAGCAGTGTGAGGACAGGACATATAGCCAAAAACATTCAGTACTTC. Translating gives CASSVRTGHIAKNIQYF.

The V call is TRBV7-2, the J call TRBJ2-7, with D possibly matching TRBD1 (5 bases). Deletions cut 1 base from V and 4 bases from J, with 11 bases between. Per the germline V gene, CDR1 is SGHTA and CDR2 is FQGNSA. The CDR3 runs to 14 residues. CDR3 region: CASSLVRGTYEQYF. The CDR3 bases are TGTGCCAGCAGCTTAGTTAGGGGCACTTACGAGCAGTACTTC.